The subject of this entry is one TCR beta chain. This entry is derived from a study of blood T cell repertoires in COVID-19. Study-wide background: The study drew acute and convalescent COVID-19 samples from the United States, Italy and Spain.

Germline V CDR1 and CDR2: MGHDK, SYGVNS. The CDR3 sequence is 16 residues long. V was shortened by 3 bases and J by 5 bases, with 17 bases between the two germline ends. The method was immunoSEQ multiplex PCR; TCRdb's version includes in-frame clones alone and lacks a portion of them. The table shows roughly 81,000 clones, with 91% occurring only once. The sample taken for sequencing was peripheral blood. The receptor was derived from a woman aged 45 to 65 in a cohort sampled during active COVID-19. V is TRBV25-1 and J is TRBJ2-1, with D perhaps matching TRBD2 (5 bases). The CDR3 loop is CASSELSPRANNEQFF. The CDR3 nucleotides read TGTGCCAGCAGTGAGTTAAGCCCGCGGGCCAACAATGAGCAGTTCTTC.